This TCR beta chain was documented in a study of T cell responses to AZD1222 COVID-19 vaccine. Libraries were prepared by immunoSEQ multiplex PCR; TCRdb keeps only in-frame clonotypes and omits some of them. In the table there are 90,000 to 130,000 clones, 92% of which are singletons. Germline CDR1 is SGHTA and CDR2 is FQGNSA. The CDR3 length is 15 residues. Trimming removed 5 bases from V and 0 bases from J, with 11 bases in between. The rearrangement joins TRBV7-2 to TRBJ1-5; unclear D gene. The sample consisted of peripheral blood, taken on day 0 of AZD1222 vaccination. This sequence originates from an adult in good health. The CDR3 nucleotides are TGTGCCAGCAGCCCATTCGTAGATAGCAATCAGCCCCAGCATTTT. It encodes CASSPFVDSNQPQHF. The variable domain in full, with the rest retrieved from reference TRBV7-2 and TRBJ1-5, is GAGVSQSPSNKVTEKGKDVELRCDPISGHTALYWYRQSLGQGLEFLIYFQGNSAPDKSGLPSDRFSAERTGGSVSTLTIQRTQQEDSAVYLCASSPFVDSNQPQHFGDGTRLSIL.